This TCR beta chain came from a study of blood T cell repertoires in COVID-19. Study overall: PBMCs, B-cell-depleted T cells, or T cells provided the cDNA or gDNA that made up the material.

Per the study methods: Counts of nucleated cells, estimated from reference gene primer amplification, were obtained. Data came from immunoSEQ multiplex PCR; TCRdb stores just in-frame clones and leaves some out. For V, J and clone size, that table is used; D and trimming come from the DNA. The table records about 230,000 clones, over 80% of them present only once. Germline assignment: CDR1 KGHDR and CDR2 SFDVKD. The CDR3 has 18 residues. Trimming cost V 5 bases and J 5 bases; bases outside gene matches: 10. The receptor comes from a woman in her 70s with active or convalescent COVID-19. Sequences were obtained from peripheral blood. The rearrangement uses TRBV24-1 and TRBJ2-2; TRBD2 matches 13 bases. CDR3 bases: TGTGCCACCAGTGTCTCGGGACTAGCGGGACGAGGGACCGGGGAGCTGTTTTTT. Translating gives CATSVSGLAGRGTGELFF.